What follows is one TCR beta chain and its context. This clonotype was detected many times. Its antigen is not yet known. No base quality values were provided; no much bigger clone lies one nucleotide off. Amplification of TCR beta CDR3 regions was carried out from RNA transcripts. For the first round of RT-PCR on the TCR CDR3, the HTBI primer set was used together with the Qiagen OneStep RT-PCR kit. Libraries were constructed in a second round of multiplex PCR, after which size selection and purification were carried out. Libraries were sequenced paired-end with 100 bp reads on an Illumina HiSeq2000. Per the original workflow: SOAPnuke was used to process the raw data, throwing out any read that contained adapters or uncalled bases, had a mean Phred below 15, or lacked an exact constant-primer or identifier match. High-quality paired reads were merged with COPE v1.2.5, and unique nucleotide sequences were defined as clonotypes. MiTCR v1.1 was used to align the clonotypes against IMGT TRBV, TRBD and TRBJ reference segments. The analysis was restricted to V-J combinations with a frequency above 0.0001, which together covered 98% to 99.2% of the repertoires. A TCS score was defined as the ratio between F50 (clonal expansion) and ExV (chaos), using BLOSUM62-based TCRdist between CDR3 peptides within each V-J. Welch's t-statistics and random forest reduced fewer than 600 V-J features to under 15, which were used in a naive Bayes classifier (R e1071). TCRdb took the public reads, trimmed them with fastp at Q25, ran MiXCR for clone calling and kept in-frame beta chains. Each entry is one CDR3 protein sequence, shown with its most common DNA and genes. TCRdb assigned the V and J calls; the authors' analysis was not used. This sample is represented by over 350,000 distinct CDR3 sequences; 11% to 15% of them were singletons. Around 28% of the sample lies in the top ten.

In the ophthalmopathy patients, disease was moderately to severely active, with a Clinical Activity Score of 3 or more, a NOSPECS grade of 4 or more, and a duration of less than 3 months. The study excluded patients with uncontrolled infections, other autoimmune diseases, pregnancy or lactation. Diagnoses were established on the basis of clinical symptoms, serum thyroxine and TRAb, thyroid ultrasound, and orbital computed tomography. PBMCs were separated from roughly 9.6 ml of fresh peripheral blood using Ficoll-Paque density gradient centrifugation. Trizol reagent was used to extract total RNA, and RNA quality was then checked on an Agilent 2100 Bioanalyzer. The sample originates from a study of T cells in Graves' hyperthyroidism and ophthalmopathy (dated by TCRdb to the late 2010s). Describing the broader study: Peripheral blood samples were taken at the time of initial diagnosis, prior to any treatment. To identify distinguishing TCR V-J signatures, a discovery cohort of about a hundred patients was used, comprising 43 with Graves' ophthalmopathy and some 60 with stable Graves' hyperthyroidism. Whether ophthalmopathy could be predicted prospectively was tested in an independent validation cohort made up of about 18 hyperthyroidism patients plus 17 patients who later progressed to ophthalmopathy. The 75 to 100 discovery patients were randomly split 7:3 into training and test sets. The study also compared thyroid tissue and blood T-cell repertoires from 6 or 7 Graves' hyperthyroidism patients. After blood sampling, hyperthyroidism patients were treated with methimazole at a starting dose of 30 mg daily, and ophthalmopathy patients were treated with high-dose intravenous methylprednisolone. TCR Vbeta CDR3 sequencing of some 140 peripheral blood samples (about 45 ophthalmopathy, 75 to 85 hyperthyroidism and approximately 17 progressor patients) is reported in the paper.

Its CDR3 holds 17 amino acids, cysteine through phenylalanine. Only the CDR3 portion is preserved as DNA: 51 bases, with reading frame beginning at the first base. According to the germline V gene, CDR1 reads SGDLS and CDR2 reads YYNGEE. From V the trimming removes 0 bases and from J it removes 4 bases, while the gene matches leave 4 bases of the junction unaccounted for. Summary of the overall study and its limitations: In validation, the model predicted progression to ophthalmopathy a median of roughly 6.1 months before onset, with around 70% sensitivity and more than 72% specificity. Most expanded thyroid clonotypes (frequency above 0.001) were also detected in blood, suggesting blood repertoires may reflect thyroid immune responses. No statistical method was used to fix the sample size in advance, and group allocation was not hidden from the investigators. In cross-validation, a model built on a 13 V-J signature told ophthalmopathy apart from stable hyperthyroidism with under 90% sensitivity and around 81% specificity, and in testing the same model reached 80%/75%.

This receptor was identified in a man between 50 and 59 years old with Graves' ophthalmopathy. The sample was blood. The chain is made from TRBV9 and TRBJ2-3, with 14 junctional bases fitting TRBD2. The DNA sequence is given as TGTGCCAGCAGCGTAGCTGGACTAGCGGGAGGTGCAGATACGCAGTATTTT. The resulting protein is CASSVAGLAGGADTQYF. Here the CDR3 is joined to the reference TRBV9 and TRBJ2-3 genes, and the full variable domain is: DSGVTQTPKHLITATGQRVTLRCSPRSGDLSVYWYQQSLDQGLQFLIQYYNGEERAKGNILERFSAQQFPDLHSELNLSSLELGDSALYFCASSVAGLAGGADTQYFGPGTRLTVL.